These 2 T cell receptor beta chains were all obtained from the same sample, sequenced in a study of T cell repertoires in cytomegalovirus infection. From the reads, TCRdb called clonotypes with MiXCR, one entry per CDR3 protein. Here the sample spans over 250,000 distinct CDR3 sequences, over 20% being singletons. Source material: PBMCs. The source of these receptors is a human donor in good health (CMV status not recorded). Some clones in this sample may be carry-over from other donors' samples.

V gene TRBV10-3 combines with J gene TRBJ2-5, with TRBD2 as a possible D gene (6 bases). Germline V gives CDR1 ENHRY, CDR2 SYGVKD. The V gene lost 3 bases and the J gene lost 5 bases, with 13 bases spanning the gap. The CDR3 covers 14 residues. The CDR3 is CAISDGGGLETQYF. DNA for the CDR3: TGTGCCATCAGTGATGGGGGAGGTCTTGAGACCCAGTACTTC.

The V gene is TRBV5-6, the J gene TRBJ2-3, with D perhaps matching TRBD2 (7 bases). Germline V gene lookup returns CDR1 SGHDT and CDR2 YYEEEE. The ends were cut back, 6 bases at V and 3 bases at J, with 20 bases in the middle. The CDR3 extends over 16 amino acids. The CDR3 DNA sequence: TGTGCCAGCAACCCAGGCTGGGGGGGCCGAACAGATACGCAGTATTTT. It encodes CASNPGWGGRTDTQYF. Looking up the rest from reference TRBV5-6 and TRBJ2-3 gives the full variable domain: DAGVTQSPTHLIKTRGQQVTLRCSPKSGHDTVSWYQQALGQGPQFIFQYYEEEERQRGNFPDRFSGHQFPNYSSELNVNALLLGDSALYLCASNPGWGGRTDTQYFGPGTRLTVL.